These T cell receptor beta chains were read from a single sample in a study of early T cells in non-severe SARS-CoV-2 infection. TCRdb fed the 5' RACE reads into MiXCR, producing one record per CDR3 protein. The table includes about 53,000 distinct CDR3 sequences, roughly 12% detected once. This specimen was whole blood, taken at baseline. These receptors came from an adult who was a healthcare worker with PCR-confirmed SARS-CoV-2 infection or an uninfected control (not recorded which). CDR3s include the opening cysteine and the closing phenylalanine or tryptophan. The D gene is left open where the match is weak. Some rows mark clone size as missing; the rest say once, few, many or name a class of expanded clone.

>TRBJ2-1|TRBV5-1|-|few
TGCGCCAGCAGCAGAGCGGCCCCCTCCAATGAGCAGTTCTTC
CASSRAAPSNEQFF
>TRBJ2-7|TRBV19|TRBD2|-
TGTGCCAGTAGTAAGATGGCTAGCGGGACCAACGAGCAGTACTTC
CASSKMASGTNEQYF
>TRBJ2-2|TRBV7-2|-|-
TGTGCCAGCAGCGGACAGAACACCGGGGAGCTGTTTTTT
CASSGQNTGELFF
>TRBJ2-1|TRBV12-3/TRBV12-4|TRBD2|many
TGTGCCAGCAGTTTAGCCCCGGGTCTAGGGACTAGCGGGAGGGCCAAGAATGAGCAGTTCTTC
CASSLAPGLGTSGRAKNEQFF
>TRBJ2-1|TRBV27|-|many
TGTGCCAGCAGTTTCGGACAGACCTACAATGAGCAGTTCTTC
CASSFGQTYNEQFF
>TRBJ2-3|TRBV7-3|-|-
TGTGCCAGCAGCCCATCCCCAGATACGCAGTATTTT
CASSPSPDTQYF
>TRBJ2-1|TRBV7-2|-|few
TGTGCCAGCAGCTTAACAGGGAGTTGGGATGAGCAGTTCTTC
CASSLTGSWDEQFF
>TRBJ2-2|TRBV7-9|-|-
TGTGCCAGCCTAAAGTCGGACACCGGGGAGCTGTTTTTT
CASLKSDTGELFF
>TRBJ2-7|TRBV29-1|TRBD2|few
TGCAGCGTTGCCCTGGGACTAGCGGGAGGGTACGAGCAGTACTTC
CSVALGLAGGYEQYF
>TRBJ2-1|TRBV4-3|-|-
TGCGCCAGCAGCCAAGATCTAGTAGGGGGAAGGTACAATGAGCAGTTCTTC
CASSQDLVGGRYNEQFF
>TRBJ2-2|TRBV7-8|-|-
TGTGCCAGCAGCCCTCATGCCACCGGGGAGCTGTTTTTT
CASSPHATGELFF
>TRBJ2-1|TRBV11-2|-|many
TGTGCCAGCAGCCTAGCCGGGTACAATGAGCAGTTCTTC
CASSLAGYNEQFF
>TRBJ2-7|TRBV4-2|TRBD1|many
TGTGCCAGCAGCCAAGTGGGACAGAGCTACGAGCAGTACTTC
CASSQVGQSYEQYF
>TRBJ1-5|TRBV4-3|TRBD1|-
TGCGCCAGCAGCCAGGACCACAGGGGGCTTCAGCCCCAGCATTTT
CASSQDHRGLQPQHF
>TRBJ1-5|TRBV19|-|many
TGTGCCAGTAGTATCCAGACTGGCTGGGGCAATCAGCCCCAGCATTTT
CASSIQTGWGNQPQHF
>TRBJ2-1|TRBV6-5|-|many
TGTGCCAGCAGTGTTAGCGGTCGTTACAATGAGCAGTTCTTC
CASSVSGRYNEQFF
>TRBJ2-3|TRBV3-1|TRBD2|few
TGTGCCAGCAGCCAAGGACCGCTAGCGGGAGGGGGAGATACGCAGTATTTT
CASSQGPLAGGGDTQYF
>TRBJ2-7|TRBV7-2|TRBD1|few
TGTGCCAGCAGCTTAGCGTGGTCAGGGGGCTACGAGCAGTACTTC
CASSLAWSGGYEQYF
>TRBJ2-1|TRBV2|-|medium-sized
TGTGCCAGCCTCAGGGCAAATGAGCAGTTCTTC
CASLRANEQFF
>TRBJ2-7|TRBV28|TRBD1|few
TGTGCCAGCAGCTCCCAGGGGGACCACCCCTACGAGCAGTACTTC
CASSSQGDHPYEQYF
>TRBJ1-2|TRBV7-2|-|few
TGTGCCAGCATCAAAGACAGAAACTATGGCTACACCTTC
CASIKDRNYGYTF
>TRBJ1-1|TRBV27|TRBD1|few
TGTGCCAGCAGCCCTTTTGTTACAGGGGGGATGAACACTGAAGCTTTCTTT
CASSPFVTGGMNTEAFF
>TRBJ2-7|TRBV25-1|-|many
TGTGCCAGCAGTGCCCGCCTTGGCAGGGGCACCTACGAGCAGTACTTC
CASSARLGRGTYEQYF
>TRBJ2-7|TRBV4-1|TRBD1|-
TGCGCCAGCAGCCAGGCCCCGGGACAGGGAATCTACGAGCAGTACTTC
CASSQAPGQGIYEQYF
>TRBJ2-3|TRBV7-8|-|-
TGTGCCAGCAGCTTAGGTAGACTAGTGAGGACAGATACGCAGTATTTT
CASSLGRLVRTDTQYF
>TRBJ2-6|TRBV14|-|-
TGTGCCAGCAGCCAAGGCCCCCTGGGGCCCGCGGCCAACGTCCTGACTTTC
CASSQGPLGPAANVLTF
>TRBJ2-1|TRBV27|-|-
TGTGCCAGCAGTGGGGGCACGGGCGGTGAGCAGTTCTTC
CASSGGTGGEQFF
>TRBJ2-2|TRBV18|TRBD1|few
TGTGCCAGCTCACCCGGACAGGCGGACACCGGGGAGCTGTTTTTT
CASSPGQADTGELFF
>TRBJ2-1|TRBV10-3|-|many
TGTGCCACCAAGCTTGTCGGGGGAGATCCCAATGAGCAGTTCTTC
CATKLVGGDPNEQFF
>TRBJ1-3|TRBV29-1|-|-
TGCAGCGTTGAAGATCCATGGGGCAGAAGTGGAAACACCATATATTTT
CSVEDPWGRSGNTIYF
>TRBJ2-7|TRBV6-6|TRBD1|few
TGTGCCAGCAGTTATGACAGGGGCTACGAGCAGTACTTC
CASSYDRGYEQYF
>TRBJ2-2|TRBV11-2|TRBD2|many
TGTGCCAGCAGCTTCCTAGCGGCCGAAGGAACCGGGGAGCTGTTTTTT
CASSFLAAEGTGELFF
>TRBJ2-3|TRBV5-4|TRBD2|-
TGTGCCAGCAGCCCCATTTTAGCGGGAGGTGCAGATACGCAGTATTTT
CASSPILAGGADTQYF
>TRBJ2-7|TRBV27|TRBD1|-
TGTGCCAGCAGTTTCCGGGACAGGGACGAGCAGTACTTC
CASSFRDRDEQYF
>TRBJ2-5|TRBV12-3/TRBV12-4|-|-
TGTGCCAGCAGTCCGCAGATACAAGAGACCCAGTACTTC
CASSPQIQETQYF
>TRBJ1-4|TRBV2|TRBD1|-
TGTGCCAGCAGTGTCAGGGGGCGCGGTGAAAAACTGTTTTTT
CASSVRGRGEKLFF
>TRBJ2-5|TRBV3-1|-|few
TGTGCCAGCAGCCAAGAGACTAGACGAAAGCCCCTCCAAGAGACCCAGTACTTC
CASSQETRRKPLQETQYF
>TRBJ2-5|TRBV4-2|TRBD2|-
TGTGCCAGCAGCCGTAGCGGGAGAGGAGGAGAGACCCAGTACTTC
CASSRSGRGGETQYF
>TRBJ2-3|TRBV18|-|few
TGTGCCAGCTCACCGGCGGACAACACAGATACGCAGTATTTT
CASSPADNTDTQYF
>TRBJ1-2|TRBV15|-|few
TGTGCCACCAGCAGTGGGGGCGTTGAAAGAAGATATGGCTACACCTTC
CATSSGGVERRYGYTF
>TRBJ2-2|TRBV7-3|-|few
TGTGCCAGCAGCAGGGGGAATTCTGCCGGGGAGCTGTTTTTT
CASSRGNSAGELFF
>TRBJ1-1|TRBV6-1|TRBD1|few
TGTGCCAGCAGTGTTCGCAGGGGGCCTTCGGAAGCTTTCTTT
CASSVRRGPSEAFF
>TRBJ2-3|TRBV6-5|TRBD2|-
TGTGCCAGCAGTTCGGGACTAGCAGTAGATACGCAGTATTTT
CASSSGLAVDTQYF
>TRBJ2-1|TRBV4-1|TRBD1|-
TGCGCCAGCAGCCCAATTCGCGCCAGGGGGTTCGGTACGGTCAATGAGCAGTTCTTC
CASSPIRARGFGTVNEQFF
>TRBJ2-1|TRBV3-1|TRBD2|many
TGTGCCAGCACCACTCCCTCAGCGGGAGGTCGAAATGAGCAGTTCTTC
CASTTPSAGGRNEQFF
>TRBJ1-2|TRBV10-3|-|-
TGTGCCATCCAGGACGCGGGGCCGAATCCGTACTATGGCTACACCTTC
CAIQDAGPNPYYGYTF
>TRBJ2-7|TRBV7-3|TRBD2|once
TGTGCCAGCAGCGTTAGCGGGACTGGGACCTACGAGCAGTACTTC
CASSVSGTGTYEQYF
>TRBJ2-5|TRBV20-1|TRBD2|once
TGCAGTGCCCCCGCTAGCGGGAAGGTAGAGACCCAGTACTTC
CSAPASGKVETQYF
>TRBJ1-1|TRBV18|-|-
TGTGCCAGCTCACCAGCAGTGGGCACTGAAGCTTTCTTT
CASSPAVGTEAFF
>TRBJ1-1|TRBV28|-|many
TGTGCCAGCAGTATCAACAGGGCCAAAGCTTTCTTT
CASSINRAKAFF
>TRBJ2-1|TRBV9|TRBD2|many
TGTGCCAGCAGCGTACTAGCGGGAGGCGATGAGCAGTTCTTC
CASSVLAGGDEQFF